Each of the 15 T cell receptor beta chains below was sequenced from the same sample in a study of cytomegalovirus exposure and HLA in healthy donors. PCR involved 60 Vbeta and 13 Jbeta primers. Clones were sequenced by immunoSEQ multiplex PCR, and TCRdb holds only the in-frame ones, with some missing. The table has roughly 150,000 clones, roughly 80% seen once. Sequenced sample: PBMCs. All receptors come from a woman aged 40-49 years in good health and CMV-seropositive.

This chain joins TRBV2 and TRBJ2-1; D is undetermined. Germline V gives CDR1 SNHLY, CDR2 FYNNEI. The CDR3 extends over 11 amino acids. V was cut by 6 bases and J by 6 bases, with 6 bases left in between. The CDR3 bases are TGTGCCAGCAGCGTTCTCAATGAGCAGTTCTTC. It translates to CASSVLNEQFF.

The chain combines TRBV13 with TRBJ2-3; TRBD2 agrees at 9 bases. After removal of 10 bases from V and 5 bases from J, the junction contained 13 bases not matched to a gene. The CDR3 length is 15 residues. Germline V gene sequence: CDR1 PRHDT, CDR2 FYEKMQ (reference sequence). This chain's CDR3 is CATNDLGGGEDTQYF. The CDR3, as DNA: TGTGCCACCAACGATTTGGGCGGGGGGGAAGATACGCAGTATTTT.

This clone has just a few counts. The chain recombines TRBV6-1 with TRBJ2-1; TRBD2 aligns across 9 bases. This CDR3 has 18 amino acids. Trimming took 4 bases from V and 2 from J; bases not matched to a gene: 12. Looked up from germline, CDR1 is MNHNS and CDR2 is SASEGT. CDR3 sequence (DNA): TGTGCCAGCAGTGTTACCCGGCTAGCGGGAAAAGCCTACAATGAGCAGTTCTTC. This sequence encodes CASSVTRLAGKAYNEQFF.

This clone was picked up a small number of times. CDR3 protein: CAISETRFEQYF. CDR3 nucleotides: TGTGCCATCAGTGAGACACGTTTCGAGCAGTACTTC. The gene calls are TRBV10-3 and TRBJ2-7; D is uncertain. The CDR3 totals 12 residues. Germline CDR1 reads ENHRY; CDR2 reads SYGVKD. Trimming took 2 bases from V and 6 from J, leaving 8 bases between them.

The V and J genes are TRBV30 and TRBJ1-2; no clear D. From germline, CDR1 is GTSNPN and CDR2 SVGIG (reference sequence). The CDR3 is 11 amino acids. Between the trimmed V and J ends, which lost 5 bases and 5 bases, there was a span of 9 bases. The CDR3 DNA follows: TGTGCCTGGCAACCCAGTTATGGCTACACCTTC. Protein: CAWQPSYGYTF.

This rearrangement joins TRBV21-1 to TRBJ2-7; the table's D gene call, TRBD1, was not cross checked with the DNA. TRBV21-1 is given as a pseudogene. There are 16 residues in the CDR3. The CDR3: CASSNKPRVGSYEQYF. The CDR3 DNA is TGTGCCAGCAGCAACAAACCCAGGGTAGGTTCCTACGAGCAGTACTTC.

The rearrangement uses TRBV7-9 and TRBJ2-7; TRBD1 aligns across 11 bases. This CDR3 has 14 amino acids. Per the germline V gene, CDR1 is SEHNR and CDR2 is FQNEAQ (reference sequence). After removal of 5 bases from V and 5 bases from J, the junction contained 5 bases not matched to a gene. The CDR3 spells CASSLDRGRHEQYF. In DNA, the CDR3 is TGTGCCAGCAGCCTGGACAGGGGGCGACACGAGCAGTACTTC. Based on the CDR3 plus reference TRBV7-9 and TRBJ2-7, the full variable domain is DTGVSQNPRHKITKRGQNVTFRCDPISEHNRLYWYRQTLGQGPEFLTYFQNEAQLEKSRLLSDRFSAERPKGSFSTLEIQRTEQGDSAMYLCASSLDRGRHEQYFGPGTRLTVT.

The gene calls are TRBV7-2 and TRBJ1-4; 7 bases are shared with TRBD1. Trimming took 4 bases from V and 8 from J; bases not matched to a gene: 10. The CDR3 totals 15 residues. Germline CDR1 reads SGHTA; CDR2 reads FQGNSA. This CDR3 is CASSSRTGTGEKLFF. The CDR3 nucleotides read TGTGCCAGCAGCTCCCGGACAGGCACAGGGGAAAAACTGTTTTTT. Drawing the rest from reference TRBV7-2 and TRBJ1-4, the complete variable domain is GAGVSQSPSNKVTEKGKDVELRCDPISGHTALYWYRQSLGQGLEFLIYFQGNSAPDKSGLPSDRFSAERTGGSVSTLTIQRTQQEDSAVYLCASSSRTGTGEKLFFGSGTQLSVL.

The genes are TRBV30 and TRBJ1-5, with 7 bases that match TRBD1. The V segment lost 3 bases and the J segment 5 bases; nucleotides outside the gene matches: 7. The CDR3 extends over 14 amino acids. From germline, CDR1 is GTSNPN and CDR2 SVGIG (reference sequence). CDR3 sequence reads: CAWSERTGYQPQHF. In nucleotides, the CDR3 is TGTGCCTGGAGCGAAAGGACAGGCTATCAGCCCCAGCATTTT.

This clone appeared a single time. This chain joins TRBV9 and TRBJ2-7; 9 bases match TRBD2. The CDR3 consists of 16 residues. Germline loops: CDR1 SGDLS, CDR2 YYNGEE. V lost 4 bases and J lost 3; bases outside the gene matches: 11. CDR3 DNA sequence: TGTGCCAGCAGCCCTGAGGGTAGCGGGAGATACTACGAGCAGTACTTC. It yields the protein CASSPEGSGRYYEQYF.

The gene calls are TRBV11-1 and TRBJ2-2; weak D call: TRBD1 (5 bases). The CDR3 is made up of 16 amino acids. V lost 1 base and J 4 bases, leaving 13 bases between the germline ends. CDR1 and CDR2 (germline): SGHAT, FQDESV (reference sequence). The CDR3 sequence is CASSLVKGQPTGELFF. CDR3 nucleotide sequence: TGTGCCAGCAGCTTAGTAAAGGGGCAACCCACCGGGGAGCTGTTTTTT.

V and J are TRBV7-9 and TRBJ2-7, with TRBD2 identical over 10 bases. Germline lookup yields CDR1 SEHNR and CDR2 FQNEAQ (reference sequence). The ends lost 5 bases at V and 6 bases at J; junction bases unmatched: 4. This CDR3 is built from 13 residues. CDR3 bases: TGTGCCAGCAGCCCCGTAGCGGGAGGCGAGCAGTACTTC. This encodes CASSPVAGGEQYF.

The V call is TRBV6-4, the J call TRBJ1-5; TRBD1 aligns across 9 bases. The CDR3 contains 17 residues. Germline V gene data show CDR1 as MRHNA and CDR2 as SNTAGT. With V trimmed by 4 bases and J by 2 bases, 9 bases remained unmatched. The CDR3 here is CASSVSNRGRGNQPQHF. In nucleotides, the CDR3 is TGTGCCAGCAGTGTGAGTAACAGGGGGCGCGGCAATCAGCCCCAGCATTTT.

The DNA for the CDR3 is TGTGCCAGCAGCCTGGGTGGGGCAGAAAGTCGAAACACCATATATTTT. Its protein product is CASSLGGAESRNTIYF. The gene calls are TRBV7-8 and TRBJ1-3, with TRBD1 as a possible D gene (5 bases). CDR3 length: 16 amino acids. The V end was cut by 5 bases, the J end by 5 bases, with 19 bases between. Germline CDR1 SGHVS, CDR2 FQNEAQ.

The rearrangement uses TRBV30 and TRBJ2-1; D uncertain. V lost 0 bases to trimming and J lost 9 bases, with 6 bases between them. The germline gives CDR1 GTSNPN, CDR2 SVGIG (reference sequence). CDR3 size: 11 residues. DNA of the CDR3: TGTGCCTGGAGTGTAAACAGTGAGCAGTTCTTC. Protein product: CAWSVNSEQFF. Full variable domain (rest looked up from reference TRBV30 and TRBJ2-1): SQTIHQWPATLVQPVGSPLSLECTVEGTSNPNLYWYRQAAGRGLQLLFYSVGIGQISSEVPQNLSASRPQDRQFILSSKKLLLSDSGFYLCAWSVNSEQFFGPGTRLTVL.